This entry lists 18 T cell receptor beta chains sequenced from one sample in a study of T cell responses to AZD1222 COVID-19 vaccine. This table comes from immunoSEQ multiplex PCR, and its TCRdb copy is limited to in-frame clones, with some not included. The sample holds about 40,000 clones, approximately 80% seen once. The source material was peripheral blood, sampled 28 days after the second AZD1222 dose. The receptors were sampled from an adult who received the AZD1222 COVID-19 vaccine.

The chain links TRBV11-2 to TRBJ1-6; D ambiguous. V lost 5 bases to trimming and J lost 5 bases, with 10 bases between them. Germline CDR1 reads SGHAT; CDR2 reads FQNNGV. CDR3 length equals 14 residues. The CDR3 protein is CASSRSQDNSPLHF. CDR3 DNA: TGTGCCAGCAGCAGGAGCCAGGATAATTCACCCCTCCACTTT.

This chain links TRBV29-1 with TRBJ1-4, with TRBD1 matching over 9 bases. The germline V gene has CDR1 SQVTM and CDR2 ANQGSEA. The junction had 5 bases not matched to a gene; V was cut back by 7 bases and J by 8 bases. This CDR3 has 12 amino acids. Written as DNA, the CDR3 is TGCAGCGCCTCGACAGGGGGGGAAAAACTGTTTTTT. Amino acids: CSASTGGEKLFF.

The CDR3 loop is CASSLVVGGLSQETQYF. As DNA, the CDR3 is TGTGCCAGCAGCTTAGTAGTAGGGGGGCTGAGCCAAGAGACCCAGTACTTC. The V call is TRBV7-6, the J call TRBJ2-5; either TRBD1 or TRBD2 may fit D (6 bases each). Per germline, CDR1 SGHVS and CDR2 FNYEAQ. This CDR3 comprises 17 residues. V dropped 1 base and J dropped 1 base, with 16 bases sitting between them.

This chain joins TRBV12-3 or TRBV12-4 and TRBJ2-3; D is undetermined. The CDR3 covers 11 residues. The V and J ends lost 5 bases and 7 bases respectively, with 7 bases between them. The CDR3 spells CASSPKNTQYF. As DNA, the CDR3 is TGTGCCAGCAGTCCCAAGAATACGCAGTATTTT.

This clone occurred once. The V and J genes are TRBV28 and TRBJ1-2; D gene unclear. The CDR3 length is 13 residues. Trimming cost V 11 bases and J 0 bases, with 13 bases left between them. In germline, CDR1 is MDHEN, CDR2 SYDVKM. The CDR3 DNA reads TGTGCCGGCAACAGCCACCCTAACTATGGCTACACCTTC. Translation gives CAGNSHPNYGYTF.

The chain recombines TRBV28 with TRBJ2-5; possibly TRBD2 for D (5 bases). The CDR3 loop spans 15 amino acids. V was shortened by 2 bases and J by 2 bases, with 12 bases between the two germline ends. From germline, CDR1 is MDHEN and CDR2 SYDVKM. The CDR3 sequence: CASSLGSRGQETQYF. The DNA for the CDR3 is TGTGCCAGCAGTTTAGGCAGTCGGGGTCAAGAGACCCAGTACTTC.

The chain's CDR3 is CATSDPRNRGPDTQYF. The CDR3 nucleotides are TGTGCCACCAGTGATCCTCGGAACAGGGGGCCGGATACGCAGTATTTT. V gene TRBV24-1 combines with J gene TRBJ2-3; 9 nucleotides match TRBD1. The length of the CDR3 is 16 residues. The germline CDR1 and CDR2 sequences are KGHDR and SFDVKD. J gave up 6 bases and V 3 bases, and 9 bases lay outside the gene matches.

The chain combines TRBV18 with TRBJ1-5; 7 bases line up with TRBD1. The CDR3 is 14 residues long. Germline values: CDR1 KGHSH, CDR2 LQKENI. V shed 3 bases and J 4 bases; nucleotides not matched to a gene: 3. This CDR3 is CASSPQGGNQPQHF. Here the CDR3 DNA reads TGTGCCAGCTCACCCCAGGGGGGAAATCAGCCCCAGCATTTT. Full variable domain (outside the CDR3, taken from reference TRBV18 and TRBJ1-5): NAGVMQNPRHLVRRRGQEARLRCSPMKGHSHVYWYRQLPEEGLKFMVYLQKENIIDESGMPKERFSAEFPKEGPSILRIQQVVRGDSAAYFCASSPQGGNQPQHFGDGTRLSIL.

The J gene is TRBJ2-7, the V gene TRBV5-1, with D possibly being TRBD1 or TRBD2 (5 bases each). The germline V gene has CDR1 SGHRS and CDR2 YFSETQ. CDR3 size: 15 residues. V lost 5 bases to trimming and J lost 0 bases, with 15 bases between them. The CDR3 nucleotides are TGCGCCAGCAGTAGGACTGCGACAGACTCCTACGAGCAGTACTTC. Amino acids: CASSRTATDSYEQYF.

This clone was counted a few times. The chain joins TRBV30 to TRBJ2-1, with D possibly matching TRBD1 (5 bases). V shed 1 base and J shed 4 bases, with 5 bases lying between them. The germline gives CDR1 GTSNPN, CDR2 SVGIG (reference sequence). The CDR3 length is 12 residues. The CDR3 spells CAWSGQYNEQFF. The CDR3 nucleotides are TGTGCCTGGAGTGGACAGTACAATGAGCAGTTCTTC.

The chain employs TRBV9 and TRBJ2-7; tentatively, D is TRBD1 (5 bases). There are 14 residues in the CDR3. V was clipped by 0 bases and J by 3 bases, with 10 bases between them. CDR1 and CDR2 (germline): SGDLS, YYNGEE. The CDR3 coding sequence is TGTGCCAGCAGCGTAGGGTGGGGCCTCTACGAGCAGTACTTC. Its translation is CASSVGWGLYEQYF.

J is TRBJ2-1 and V is TRBV6-6, with TRBD2 matching 9 bases. Per germline, CDR1 MNHNY and CDR2 SVGAGI (reference sequence). V was clipped by 2 bases and J by 6 bases; unmatched bases: 5. The CDR3 has 15 amino acids. DNA for the CDR3: TGTGCCAGCAGTTACCCTAGCGGGGACCCCAATGAGCAGTTCTTC. It encodes CASSYPSGDPNEQFF.

The chain joins TRBV7-2 to TRBJ2-7, with D perhaps TRBD1 (5 bases). CDR1 is SGHTA and CDR2 is FQGNSA in the germline V gene. The CDR3 has 15 residues. Trimming removed 5 bases from V and 0 bases from J, with 14 bases in between. CDR3 residues: CASSLGHNPSYEQYF. The CDR3 coding sequence is TGTGCCAGCAGCCTCGGACACAACCCCTCCTACGAGCAGTACTTC.

This clone was observed once. The V and J genes are TRBV5-5 and TRBJ2-7; D unclear. The V end was cut by 4 bases, the J end by 0 bases, with 11 bases between. Looked up from germline, CDR1 is SGHKS and CDR2 is YYEKEE (reference sequence). The CDR3 runs to 14 residues. The CDR3 is CASSLREVSYEQYF. The CDR3 DNA follows: TGTGCCAGCAGCCTCCGTGAAGTCTCCTACGAGCAGTACTTC.

This chain links TRBV30 with TRBJ1-4, with no clear D. The CDR3 is 11 residues long. CDR1 GTSNPN and CDR2 SVGIG come from the germline V gene (reference sequence). V was cut by 5 bases and J by 4 bases, with 5 bases left in between. The CDR3 is CAWDGNEKLFF. The CDR3 DNA is TGTGCCTGGGACGGTAATGAAAAACTGTTTTTT.

This sequence joins TRBV19 and TRBJ2-2, with D uncertain. Trimming stripped 3 bases from V and 1 base from J, with 3 bases between. Germline V gene lookup returns CDR1 LNHDA and CDR2 SQIVND (reference sequence). The CDR3 is 13 residues long. The CDR3 nucleotides are TGTGCCAGTAGTATCGGGAACACCGGGGAGCTGTTTTTT. Translating it yields CASSIGNTGELFF.

This clone was seen just once. The chain is built from TRBV6-5 and TRBJ1-2; unclear D gene. The CDR3 is 13 amino acids. Trimming left V 0 bases short and J 0 bases short, with 2 bases between. Germline CDR1 reads MNHEY; CDR2 reads SVGAGI. The CDR3 region is CASSYSANYGYTF. The CDR3 DNA follows: TGTGCCAGCAGTTACTCTGCTAACTATGGCTACACCTTC.

The gene calls are TRBV5-1 and TRBJ1-6, with 9 positions matching TRBD1. The V segment lost 4 bases and the J segment 7 bases; nucleotides outside the gene matches: 6. The germline V gene has CDR1 SGHRS and CDR2 YFSETQ. This CDR3 comprises 15 residues. CDR3 region: CASSNTGQGNSPLHF. For the CDR3, the DNA is TGCGCCAGCAGCAACACGGGACAGGGAAATTCACCCCTCCACTTT.